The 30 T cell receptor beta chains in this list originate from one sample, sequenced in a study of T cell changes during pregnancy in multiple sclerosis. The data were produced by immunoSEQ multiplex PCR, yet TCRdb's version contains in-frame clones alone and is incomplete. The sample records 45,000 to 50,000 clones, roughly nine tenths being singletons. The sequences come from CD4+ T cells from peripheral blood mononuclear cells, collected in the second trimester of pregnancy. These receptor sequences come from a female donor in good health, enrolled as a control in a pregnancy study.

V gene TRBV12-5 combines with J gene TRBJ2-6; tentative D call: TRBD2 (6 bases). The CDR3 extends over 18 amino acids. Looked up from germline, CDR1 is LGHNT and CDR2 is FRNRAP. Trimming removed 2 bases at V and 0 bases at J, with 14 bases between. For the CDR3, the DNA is TGTGCTAGTGGTTTGACCCGGGACGGGAGCTCTGGGGCCAACGTCCTGACTTTC. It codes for CASGLTRDGSSGANVLTF.

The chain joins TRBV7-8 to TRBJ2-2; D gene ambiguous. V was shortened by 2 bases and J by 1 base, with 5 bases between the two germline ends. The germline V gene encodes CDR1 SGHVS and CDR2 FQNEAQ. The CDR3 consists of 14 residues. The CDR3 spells CASSLSENTGELFF. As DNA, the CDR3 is TGTGCCAGCAGCTTATCAGAGAACACCGGGGAGCTGTTTTTT.

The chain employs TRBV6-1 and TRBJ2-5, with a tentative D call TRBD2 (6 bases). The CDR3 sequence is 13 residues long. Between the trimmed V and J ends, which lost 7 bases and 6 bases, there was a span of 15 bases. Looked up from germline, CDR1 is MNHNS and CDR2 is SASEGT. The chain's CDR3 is CASMPAGYKTQYF. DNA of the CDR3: TGTGCCAGCATGCCTGCGGGGTACAAGACCCAGTACTTC.

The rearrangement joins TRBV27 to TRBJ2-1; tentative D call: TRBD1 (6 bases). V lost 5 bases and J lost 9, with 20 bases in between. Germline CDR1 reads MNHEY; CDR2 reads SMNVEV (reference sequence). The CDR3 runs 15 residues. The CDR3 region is CASSQSGTHRLEQFF. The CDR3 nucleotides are TGTGCCAGCAGTCAGTCCGGGACACACAGACTTGAGCAGTTCTTC.

The CDR3 nucleotides read TGTGCCAGCAAATTTCGGGCCGGGGAAGGGACAGATACGCAGTATTTT. Translation: CASKFRAGEGTDTQYF. V and J are TRBV7-9 and TRBJ2-3, with D possibly matching TRBD2 (5 bases). The CDR3 length is 16 residues. The V end was cut by 7 bases, the J end by 3 bases, with 20 bases between. Germline lookup yields CDR1 SEHNR and CDR2 FQNEAQ (reference sequence).

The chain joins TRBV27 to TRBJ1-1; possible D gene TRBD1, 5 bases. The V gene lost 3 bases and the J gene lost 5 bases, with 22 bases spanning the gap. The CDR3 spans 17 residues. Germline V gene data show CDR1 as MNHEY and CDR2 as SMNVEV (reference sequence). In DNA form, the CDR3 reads TGTGCCAGCAGTTTTCTGGGCAGGGCCTCCGGGAGGACTGAAGCTTTCTTT. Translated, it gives CASSFLGRASGRTEAFF.

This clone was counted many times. The CDR3 DNA reads TGTGCCAGCAGCCCGAGGCACGGGTACGAGCAGTACTTC. Protein: CASSPRHGYEQYF. The chain combines TRBV11-3 with TRBJ2-7, with D unclear. CDR1 and CDR2 (germline): SGHNT, YENEEA. The CDR3 extends over 13 amino acids. Trimming stripped 5 bases from V and 4 bases from J, with 12 bases between.

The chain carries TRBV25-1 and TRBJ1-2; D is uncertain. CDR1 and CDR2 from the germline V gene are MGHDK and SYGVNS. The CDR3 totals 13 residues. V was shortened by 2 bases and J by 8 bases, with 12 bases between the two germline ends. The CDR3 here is CASSELGPLGYTF. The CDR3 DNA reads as TGTGCCAGCAGTGAACTCGGTCCGCTCGGCTACACCTTC.

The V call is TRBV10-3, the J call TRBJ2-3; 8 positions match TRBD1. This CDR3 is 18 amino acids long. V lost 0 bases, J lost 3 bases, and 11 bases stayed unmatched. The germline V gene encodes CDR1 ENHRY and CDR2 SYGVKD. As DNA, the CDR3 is TGTGCCATCAGTGAGTCCCAACGCGGACAGGGTGGAACAGATACGCAGTATTTT. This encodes CAISESQRGQGGTDTQYF.

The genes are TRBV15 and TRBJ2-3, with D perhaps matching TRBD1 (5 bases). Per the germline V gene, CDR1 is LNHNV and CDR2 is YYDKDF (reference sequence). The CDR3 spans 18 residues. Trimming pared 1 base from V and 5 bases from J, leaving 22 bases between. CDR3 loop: CATSRAFRQSRAEDTQYF. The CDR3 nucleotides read TGTGCCACCAGCAGAGCATTTCGACAGTCCCGGGCGGAAGATACGCAGTATTTT.

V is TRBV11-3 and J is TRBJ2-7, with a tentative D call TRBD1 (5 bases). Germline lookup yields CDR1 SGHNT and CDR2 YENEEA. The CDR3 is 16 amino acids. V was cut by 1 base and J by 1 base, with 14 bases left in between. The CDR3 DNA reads TGTGCCAGCAGCTTAGGGGGTCAGACAGCTTCCTACGAGCAGTACTTC. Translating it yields CASSLGGQTASYEQYF.

CDR3: CASSLVSGEGSPLHF. The CDR3 region has the DNA TGTGCCAGCAGCTTAGTATCCGGGGAAGGTTCACCCCTCCACTTT. V gene TRBV7-2 combines with J gene TRBJ1-6, with D unresolved. Germline V lookup: CDR1 SGHTA, CDR2 FQGNSA. V lost 1 base to trimming and J lost 9 bases, with 13 bases between them. The CDR3 length is 15 residues.

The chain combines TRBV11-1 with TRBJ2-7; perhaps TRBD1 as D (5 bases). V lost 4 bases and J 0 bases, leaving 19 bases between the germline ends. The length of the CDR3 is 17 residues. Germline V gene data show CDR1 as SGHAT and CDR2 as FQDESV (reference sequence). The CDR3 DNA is TGTGCCAGCAGCTCAGCCCCCGCGAGACAGCTCTCCTACGAGCAGTACTTC. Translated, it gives CASSSAPARQLSYEQYF.

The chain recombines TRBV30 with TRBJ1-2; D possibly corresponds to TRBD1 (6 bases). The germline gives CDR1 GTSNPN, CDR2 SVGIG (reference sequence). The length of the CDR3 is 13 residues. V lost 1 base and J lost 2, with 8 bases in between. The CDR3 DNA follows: TGTGCCTGGAGTGCTCAGGGGAACTATGGCTACACCTTC. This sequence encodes CAWSAQGNYGYTF. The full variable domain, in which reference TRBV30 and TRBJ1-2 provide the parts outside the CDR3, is SQTIHQWPATLVQPVGSPLSLECTVEGTSNPNLYWYRQAAGRGLQLLFYSVGIGQISSEVPQNLSASRPQDRQFILSSKKLLLSDSGFYLCAWSAQGNYGYTFGSGTRLTVV.

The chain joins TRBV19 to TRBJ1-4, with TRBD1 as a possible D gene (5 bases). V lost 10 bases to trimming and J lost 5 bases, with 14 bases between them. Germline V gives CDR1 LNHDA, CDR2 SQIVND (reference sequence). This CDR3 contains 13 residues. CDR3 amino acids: CATNRNLNEKLFF. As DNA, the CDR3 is TGTGCCACTAACAGGAACTTGAATGAAAAACTGTTTTTT.

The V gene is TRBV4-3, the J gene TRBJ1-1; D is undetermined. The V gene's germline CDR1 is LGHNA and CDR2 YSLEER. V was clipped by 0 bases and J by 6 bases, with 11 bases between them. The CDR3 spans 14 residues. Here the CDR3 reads CASSQDPAGSEAFF. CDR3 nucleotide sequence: TGCGCCAGCAGCCAAGATCCGGCGGGCTCTGAAGCTTTCTTT.

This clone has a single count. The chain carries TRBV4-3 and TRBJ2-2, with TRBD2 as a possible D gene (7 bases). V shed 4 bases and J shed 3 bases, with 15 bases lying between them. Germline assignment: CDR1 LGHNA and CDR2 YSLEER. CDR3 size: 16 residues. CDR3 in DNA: TGCGCCAGCAGCCCAAGGGGGGGGCCTCACACCGGGGAGCTGTTTTTT. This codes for CASSPRGGPHTGELFF.

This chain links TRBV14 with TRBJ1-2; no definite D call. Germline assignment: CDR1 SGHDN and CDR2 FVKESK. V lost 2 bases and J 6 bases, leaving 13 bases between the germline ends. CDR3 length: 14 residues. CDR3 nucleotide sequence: TGTGCCAGCAGCCAATTGTTGAGGGTGGATGGCTACACCTTC. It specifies CASSQLLRVDGYTF.

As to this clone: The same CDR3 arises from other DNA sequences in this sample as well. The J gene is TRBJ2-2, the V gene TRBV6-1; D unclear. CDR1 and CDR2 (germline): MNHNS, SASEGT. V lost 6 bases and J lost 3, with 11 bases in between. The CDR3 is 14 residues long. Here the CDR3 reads CASSLLRDTGELFF. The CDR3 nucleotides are TGTGCCAGCAGCCTACTCCGAGACACCGGGGAGCTGTTTTTT.

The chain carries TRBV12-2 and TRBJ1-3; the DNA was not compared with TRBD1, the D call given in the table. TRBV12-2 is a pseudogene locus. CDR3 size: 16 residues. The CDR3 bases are TGTGCAAGTCGCTTCGCAGGGACAGTTGCTGGAAACACCATATATTTT. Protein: CASRFAGTVAGNTIYF.

As DNA, the CDR3 is TGTGCCAGCAGCCCTAAACTAGCGGGGGCTACCTACGAGCAGTACTTC. It encodes CASSPKLAGATYEQYF. V is TRBV11-2 and J is TRBJ2-7; 11 bases align to TRBD2. The germline V gene has CDR1 SGHAT and CDR2 FQNNGV. This CDR3 comprises 16 residues. J was trimmed by 2 bases and V by 5 bases; bases with no gene match: 8.

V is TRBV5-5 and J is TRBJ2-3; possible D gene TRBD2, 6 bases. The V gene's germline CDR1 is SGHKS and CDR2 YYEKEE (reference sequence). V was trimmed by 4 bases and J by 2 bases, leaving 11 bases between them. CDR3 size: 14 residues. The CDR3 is CASSRGAATDTQYF. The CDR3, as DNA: TGTGCCAGCAGCCGCGGGGCGGCCACAGATACGCAGTATTTT.

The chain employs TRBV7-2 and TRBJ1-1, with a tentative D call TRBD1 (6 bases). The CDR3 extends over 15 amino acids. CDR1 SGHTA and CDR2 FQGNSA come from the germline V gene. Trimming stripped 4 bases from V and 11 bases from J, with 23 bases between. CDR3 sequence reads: CASSWDIGGGGAAFF. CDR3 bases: TGTGCCAGCAGCTGGGACATCGGAGGGGGGGGTGCCGCTTTCTTT.

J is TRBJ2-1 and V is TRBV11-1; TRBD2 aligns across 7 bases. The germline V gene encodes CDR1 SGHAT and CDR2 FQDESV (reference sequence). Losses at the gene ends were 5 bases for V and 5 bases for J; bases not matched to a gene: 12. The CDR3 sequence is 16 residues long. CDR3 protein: CASSPGGRYPNNEQFF. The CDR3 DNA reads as TGTGCCAGCAGCCCGGGGGGTAGGTACCCTAACAATGAGCAGTTCTTC.

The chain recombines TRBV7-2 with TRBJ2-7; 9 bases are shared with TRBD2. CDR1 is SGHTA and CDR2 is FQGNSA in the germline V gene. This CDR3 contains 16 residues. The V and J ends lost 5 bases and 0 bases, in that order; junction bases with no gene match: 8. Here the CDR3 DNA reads TGTGCCAGCAGCCCTATCGAGCGGGGGGCCTCCTACGAGCAGTACTTC. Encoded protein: CASSPIERGASYEQYF. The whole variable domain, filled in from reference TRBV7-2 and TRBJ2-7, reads GAGVSQSPSNKVTEKGKDVELRCDPISGHTALYWYRQSLGQGLEFLIYFQGNSAPDKSGLPSDRFSAERTGGSVSTLTIQRTQQEDSAVYLCASSPIERGASYEQYFGPGTRLTVT.

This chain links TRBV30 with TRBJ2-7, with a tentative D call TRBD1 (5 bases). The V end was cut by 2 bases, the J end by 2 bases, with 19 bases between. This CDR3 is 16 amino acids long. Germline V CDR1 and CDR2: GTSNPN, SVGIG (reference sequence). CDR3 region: CAWSYSKTGAPYEQYF. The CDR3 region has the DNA TGTGCCTGGAGTTACTCCAAAACAGGAGCCCCCTACGAGCAGTACTTC. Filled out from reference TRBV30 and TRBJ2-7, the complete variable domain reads SQTIHQWPATLVQPVGSPLSLECTVEGTSNPNLYWYRQAAGRGLQLLFYSVGIGQISSEVPQNLSASRPQDRQFILSSKKLLLSDSGFYLCAWSYSKTGAPYEQYFGPGTRLTVT.

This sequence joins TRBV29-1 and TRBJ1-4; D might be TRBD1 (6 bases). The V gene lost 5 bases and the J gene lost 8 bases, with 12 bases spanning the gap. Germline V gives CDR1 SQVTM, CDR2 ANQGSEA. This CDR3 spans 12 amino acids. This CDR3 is CSVSGAGEKLFF. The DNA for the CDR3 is TGCAGCGTTTCAGGGGCAGGCGAAAAACTGTTTTTT.

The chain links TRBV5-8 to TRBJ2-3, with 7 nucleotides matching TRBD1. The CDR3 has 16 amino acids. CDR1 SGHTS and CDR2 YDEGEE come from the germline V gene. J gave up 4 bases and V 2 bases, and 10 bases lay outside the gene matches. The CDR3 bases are TGTGCCAGCAGCTTTGAGACAGGGAGTCGGTCAGATACGCAGTATTTT. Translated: CASSFETGSRSDTQYF.

In DNA form, the CDR3 reads TGTGCCAGCAGTTACTCGACACTCGGAGAGACCCAGTACTTC. Amino acids: CASSYSTLGETQYF. The chain couples TRBV6-6 to TRBJ2-5; no clear D. V was clipped by 0 bases and J by 4 bases, with 9 bases between them. Germline V gene sequence: CDR1 MNHNY, CDR2 SVGAGI (reference sequence). The CDR3 contains 14 residues.

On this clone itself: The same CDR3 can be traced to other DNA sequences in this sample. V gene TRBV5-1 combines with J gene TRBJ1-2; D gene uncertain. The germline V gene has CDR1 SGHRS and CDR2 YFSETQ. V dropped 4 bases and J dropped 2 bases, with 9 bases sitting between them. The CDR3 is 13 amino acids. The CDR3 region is CASSDRVNYGYTF. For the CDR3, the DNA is TGCGCCAGCAGCGACCGGGTCAACTATGGCTACACCTTC.